One and the same sample provided the 8 T cell receptor beta chains below, sequenced in a study of vaccination and CD4 T cells after COVID-19. These receptors' targets are unknown. Sequenced with the Oncomine TCR Beta short-read assay was DNA taken from cultured CD4+ T cells. One entry per CDR3 protein, called by TCRdb with MiXCR from the PCR reads. The sample carries some 21,000 distinct CDR3 sequences, approximately 40% recorded once. The sample's treatment: approximately 9-day PBMC culture with coronavirus spike peptide pools or control peptides (ViraFEST assay). The sample here was CD4+ T cells from blood, cultured in vitro, taken before SARS-CoV-2 vaccination. Source of these receptors: a human donor who had recovered from COVID-19.

This clonotype was seen more than once but under ten times. The gene calls are TRBV2 and TRBJ1-2, with TRBD1 matching over 7 bases. Looked up from germline, CDR1 is SNHLY and CDR2 is FYNNEI. V lost 6 bases, J lost 6 bases, and 13 bases stayed unmatched. The CDR3 covers 15 residues. Here the CDR3 DNA reads TGTGCCAGCAGCCCTTCGGGACAGACCTATGATGGCTACACCTTC. It encodes CASSPSGQTYDGYTF. Based on the CDR3 plus reference TRBV2 and TRBJ1-2, the full variable domain is EPEVTQTPSHQVTQMGQEVILRCVPISNHLYFYWYRQILGQKVEFLVSFYNNEISEKSEIFDDQFSVERPDGSNFTLKIRSTKLEDSAMYFCASSPSGQTYDGYTFGSGTRLTVV.

This clonotype came up a few times. CDR3 sequence reads: CASSSKGQADRNSPLHF. The CDR3 DNA follows: TGTGCCAGCAGTTCGAAAGGACAGGCCGACCGCAATTCACCCCTCCACTTT. The V call is TRBV27, the J call TRBJ1-6, with 7 bases that match TRBD1. CDR1 and CDR2 from the germline V gene are MNHEY and SMNVEV (reference sequence). There are 17 residues in the CDR3. V lost 4 bases and J lost 7; bases outside the gene matches: 13.

This clonotype was seen a few times. This rearrangement joins TRBV7-2 to TRBJ1-2, with D perhaps TRBD1 (5 bases). The CDR3 loop spans 16 amino acids. From germline, CDR1 is SGHTA and CDR2 FQGNSA. The ends were cut back, 2 bases at V and 4 bases at J, with 17 bases in the middle. CDR3 DNA sequence: TGTGCCAGCAGCTTAAGTGTGGACACCTACTCCTATGGCTACACCTTC. Amino acids: CASSLSVDTYSYGYTF.

This clonotype was detected only a few times. The chain links TRBV7-2 to TRBJ2-3, with D tentatively TRBD1 or TRBD2 (5 bases each). The CDR3 covers 13 residues. Germline CDR1 SGHTA, CDR2 FQGNSA. The V end lost 2 bases, the J end lost 3 bases, and 6 bases lay between the germline ends. The CDR3 sequence: CASSLWGTDTQYF. The CDR3 DNA is TGTGCCAGCAGCTTATGGGGGACAGATACGCAGTATTTT. The full variable domain, completed using reference TRBV7-2 and TRBJ2-3, is GAGVSQSPSNKVTEKGKDVELRCDPISGHTALYWYRQSLGQGLEFLIYFQGNSAPDKSGLPSDRFSAERTGGSVSTLTIQRTQQEDSAVYLCASSLWGTDTQYFGPGTRLTVL.

The chain couples TRBV20-1 to TRBJ1-1; 8 bases are a match to TRBD1. V was clipped by 0 bases and J by 4 bases; unmatched bases: 7. This CDR3 spans 15 amino acids. Germline-derived CDR1 and CDR2 are DFQATT and SNEGSKA (reference sequence). The CDR3 DNA reads as TGCAGTGCTAGAGACCCCAGGGGGCGCATCACTGAAGCTTTCTTT. Its protein product is CSARDPRGRITEAFF.

The V call is TRBV7-9, the J call TRBJ2-4; 7 bases are shared with TRBD1. With V trimmed by 5 bases and J by 8 bases, 6 bases remained unmatched. The CDR3 sequence is 13 residues long. Germline lookup yields CDR1 SEHNR and CDR2 FQNEAQ (reference sequence). This CDR3 reads CASSDNRGDIQYF. As DNA, the CDR3 is TGTGCCAGCAGCGATAACAGGGGCGACATTCAGTACTTC.

The chain's CDR3 is CSATGTGVNTIYF. CDR3 bases: TGCAGTGCTACGGGGACAGGTGTAAACACCATATATTTT. The chain carries TRBV20-1 and TRBJ1-3, with 8 nucleotides matching TRBD1. The CDR3 totals 13 residues. CDR1 is DFQATT and CDR2 is SNEGSKA in the germline V gene (reference sequence). The junction had 5 bases not matched to a gene; V was cut back by 4 bases and J by 6 bases.

Only one count was recorded for this clonotype. The rearrangement uses TRBV5-1 and TRBJ1-1; tentatively, D is TRBD1 (6 bases). V dropped 0 bases and J dropped 4 bases, with 7 bases sitting between them. CDR3 length equals 13 residues. The germline gives CDR1 SGHRS, CDR2 YFSETQ. DNA for the CDR3: TGCGCCAGCAGCTTGGACAGGGCCACTGAAGCTTTCTTT. It specifies CASSLDRATEAFF.